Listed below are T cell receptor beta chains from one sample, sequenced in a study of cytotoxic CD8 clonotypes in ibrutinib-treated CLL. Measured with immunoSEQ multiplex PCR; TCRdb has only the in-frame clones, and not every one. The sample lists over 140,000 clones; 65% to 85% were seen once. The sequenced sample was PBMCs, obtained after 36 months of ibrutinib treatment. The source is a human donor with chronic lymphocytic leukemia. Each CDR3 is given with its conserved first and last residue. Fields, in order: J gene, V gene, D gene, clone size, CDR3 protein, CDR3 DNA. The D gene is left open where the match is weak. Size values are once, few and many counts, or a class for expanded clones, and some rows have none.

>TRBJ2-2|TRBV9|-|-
CASSVAPGELFF
TGTGCCAGCAGTGTTGCCCCAGGGGAGCTGTTTTTT
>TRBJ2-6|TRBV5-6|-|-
CASSFGEFGANVLTF
TGTGCCAGCAGCTTCGGGGAGTTTGGGGCCAACGTCCTGACTTTC
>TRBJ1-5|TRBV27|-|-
CASSLLGPNQPQHF
TGTGCCAGCAGTTTATTGGGGCCCAATCAGCCCCAGCATTTT
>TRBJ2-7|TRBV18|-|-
CASSRAGDGYEQYF
TGTGCCAGCTCACGGGCAGGGGACGGCTACGAGCAGTACTTC
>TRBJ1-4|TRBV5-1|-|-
CASSPRPNEKLFF
TGCGCCAGCAGCCCTCGACCCAATGAAAAACTGTTTTTT
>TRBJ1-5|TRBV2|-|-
CASSDFRVPQHF
TGTGCCAGCAGTGACTTCCGTGTCCCCCAGCATTTT
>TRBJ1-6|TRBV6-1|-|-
CASSEGGENSPLHF
TGTGCCAGCAGTGAAGGGGGGGAAAATTCACCCCTCCACTTT
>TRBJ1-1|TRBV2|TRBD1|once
CASSWDRHVGTEAFF
TGTGCCAGCAGTTGGGACAGACACGTGGGTACTGAAGCTTTCTTT
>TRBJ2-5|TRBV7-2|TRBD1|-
CASRDTGATTQYF
TGTGCCAGCAGAGACACAGGGGCGACGACCCAGTACTTC
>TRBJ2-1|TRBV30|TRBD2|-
CAWSKTSGSNEQFF
TGTGCCTGGAGTAAGACTAGCGGGAGTAATGAGCAGTTCTTC
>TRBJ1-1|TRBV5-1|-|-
CASSLWSGYTEAFF
TGCGCCAGCAGCTTGTGGTCCGGGTACACTGAAGCTTTCTTT
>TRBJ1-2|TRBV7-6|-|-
CASSSPGLNYGYTF
TGTGCCAGCAGCTCGCCGGGACTTAACTATGGCTACACCTTC
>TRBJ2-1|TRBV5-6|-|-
CASSLIWVRGHNEQFF
TGTGCCAGCAGCTTGATTTGGGTCAGGGGCCACAATGAGCAGTTCTTC
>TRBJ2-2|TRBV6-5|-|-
CASRGRDTGELFF
TGTGCCAGCAGGGGTAGGGACACCGGGGAGCTGTTTTTT
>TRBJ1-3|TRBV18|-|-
CASSPPSLFGGNTIYF
TGTGCCAGCTCACCACCGAGCTTATTTGGCGGAAACACCATATATTTT